This TCR beta chain appears in the sequencing data of a study of T cell responses to AZD1222 COVID-19 vaccine. Recipients boosted at about 4 weeks or about 12 weeks are pooled. Losses at the gene ends were 6 bases for V and 1 base for J; bases not matched to a gene: 7. The CDR3 totals 15 residues. CDR1 is LNHDA, CDR2 SQIVND, per germline (reference sequence). TCRdb keeps only in-frame clones here, not all; method: immunoSEQ multiplex PCR. In the table there are roughly 150,000 clones, just over 90% of which are singletons. The chain combines TRBV19 with TRBJ1-2, with 8 bases matching TRBD1. The sequence was collected from an adult who received the AZD1222 COVID-19 vaccine. This sample comprised peripheral blood, obtained 28 days after the second AZD1222 dose. CDR3 coding DNA: TGTGCCAGTAGACGCCTCGGACAGGGTAACTATGGCTACACCTTC. It specifies CASRRLGQGNYGYTF.